This T cell receptor beta chain was recorded in a study of graft-versus-host responses after intestinal transplantation. About the study: Induction using anti-thymocyte globulin, followed by tacrolimus and steroids for approximately 3 years, was given to all recipients.

This clone was found a few times. Its antigen is unidentified. Some clones are missing from TCRdb's copy, which holds only in-frame ones; the method was immunoSEQ multiplex PCR. The table lists over 100,000 clones, over 80% of them singletons. General observations from the study: Among recipient marrow samples, GvH clones were found; some appeared first in ileum or blood. The study found high graft-versus-host to host-versus-graft clonal ratios in allografts of patients with graft-donor T cell macrochimerism. The highest levels of circulating GvH clones went along with early declines in HvG clones after transplant.

The CDR3 runs 14 residues. The starting material was unstimulated CD4+ T cells sorted from spleen or lymph node cells, obtained before intestinal transplant. The source of this sequence is a human donor who received an intestinal transplant. This rearrangement joins TRBV21-1 to TRBJ1-5. TRBV21-1 is a documented pseudogene. The CDR3 spells CASSGVRGNQPQHF. CDR3 bases: TGTGCCAGCAGCGGGGTTAGAGGCAATCAGCCCCAGCATTTT.